This TCR beta chain was recovered during a study of response to subunit inactivated influenza vaccine. Study conclusions and caveats: Authors suggested few new T cells are recruited by each seasonal influenza vaccination.

In regard to this clonotype: Its antigen is as yet unknown.

CDR3 size: 15 residues. Trimming shortened V by 1 base and J by 6 bases, and 13 bases separated the two germline ends. TCRdb independently ran MiXCR on the RT-PCR reads; one entry per CDR3 protein. The repertoire includes around 790,000 distinct CDR3 sequences, approximately 21% of them detected once, and roughly 10% sits in the top ten. The genes are TRBV12-3 or TRBV12-4 and TRBJ1-5; D gene unclear. Material: PBMCs from blood, obtained about 5 days after vaccination. The receptor was derived from a man aged 45-60 years who received an inactivated influenza vaccine. The chain's CDR3 is CASSLGEGNSQPQHF. The CDR3 DNA is TGTGCCAGCAGTTTAGGGGAGGGAAACAGTCAGCCCCAGCATTTT.